Below, 28 T cell receptor beta chains from the same sample are listed, as sequenced in a study of shared clonotypes between healthy human individuals. The table came from immunoSEQ multiplex PCR; TCRdb's copy has only in-frame clones and leaves some out. The data contain millions of clones, roughly 92% of them singletons. Source material: naive CD4+ T cells sorted from blood. Subset noted: CD45RA+ positively selected. These receptors were collected from a man between 18 and 35 years old in good health.

This chain uses TRBV5-1 with TRBJ2-1, with 8 bases lining up with TRBD1. The CDR3 totals 15 residues. V lost 4 bases and J lost 9; bases outside the gene matches: 12. Germline V gives CDR1 SGHRS, CDR2 YFSETQ. CDR3 protein: CASSPGQGLVGEQFF. The CDR3 DNA sequence: TGCGCCAGCAGCCCCGGACAGGGTTTGGTGGGTGAGCAGTTCTTC. Based on the CDR3 plus reference TRBV5-1 and TRBJ2-1, the full variable domain is KAGVTQTPRYLIKTRGQQVTLSCSPISGHRSVSWYQQTPGQGLQFLFEYFSETQRNKGNFPGRFSGRQFSNSRSEMNVSTLELGDSALYLCASSPGQGLVGEQFFGPGTRLTVL.

The V and J genes are TRBV11-3 and TRBJ1-6; D is perhaps TRBD1 (6 bases). The V and J ends lost 5 bases and 7 bases respectively, with 15 bases between them. The CDR3 is 15 amino acids. Germline values: CDR1 SGHNT, CDR2 YENEEA. As DNA, the CDR3 is TGTGCCAGCAGCCCCGCCGGGGGGGCCAATTCACCCCTCCACTTT. This gives the protein CASSPAGGANSPLHF.

The chain carries TRBV28 and TRBJ2-5; the D gene is possibly TRBD1 (6 bases). The V and J ends lost 7 bases and 7 bases respectively, with 22 bases between them. The CDR3 has 15 amino acids. Germline CDR1 and CDR2: MDHEN and SYDVKM. This chain's CDR3 is CASKLQGQGPGTQYF. The CDR3 DNA follows: TGTGCCAGCAAATTACAGGGACAAGGTCCAGGGACCCAGTACTTC.

The chain recombines TRBV2 with TRBJ2-1, with D tentatively TRBD1 (5 bases). V lost 5 bases and J 2 bases, leaving 16 bases between the germline ends. Looked up from germline, CDR1 is SNHLY and CDR2 is FYNNEI. The CDR3 has 16 residues. The CDR3 region has the DNA TGTGCCAGCAGTACCCCCCCAGGGTTTCCCTACAATGAGCAGTTCTTC. Translating it yields CASSTPPGFPYNEQFF.

Notes on this clone: The sample carries other DNA sequences with the same CDR3. This sequence joins TRBV7-9 and TRBJ2-3, with D unresolved. V was clipped by 1 base and J by 0 bases, with 8 bases between them. CDR3 length equals 15 residues. Germline V gene sequence: CDR1 SEHNR, CDR2 FQNEAQ (reference sequence). CDR3 residues: CASSLEGSSTDTQYF. CDR3 sequence (DNA): TGTGCCAGCAGCTTAGAGGGTTCTAGCACAGATACGCAGTATTTT. The full variable domain, in which reference TRBV7-9 and TRBJ2-3 provide the parts outside the CDR3, is DTGVSQNPRHKITKRGQNVTFRCDPISEHNRLYWYRQTLGQGPEFLTYFQNEAQLEKSRLLSDRFSAERPKGSFSTLEIQRTEQGDSAMYLCASSLEGSSTDTQYFGPGTRLTVL.

DNA for the CDR3: TGCGCCAGCAGTGTAGCGGGTTCATACCAAGAGACCCAGTACTTC. It encodes CASSVAGSYQETQYF. The genes are TRBV10-2 and TRBJ2-5, with 7 bases identical to TRBD2. The CDR3 loop spans 15 amino acids. Germline CDR1 and CDR2: WSHSY and SAAADI. V lost 4 bases to trimming and J lost 0 bases; unmatched junction nucleotides: 5.

The chain joins TRBV13 to TRBJ1-1; D is perhaps TRBD1 (5 bases). From germline, CDR1 is PRHDT and CDR2 FYEKMQ (reference sequence). The CDR3 length is 15 residues. V lost 1 base, J lost 3 bases, and 12 bases lay in between. The CDR3, as DNA: TGTGCCAGCAGCTTAGACTGGGGGGGACACACTGAAGCTTTCTTT. Amino acid sequence: CASSLDWGGHTEAFF.

The J gene is TRBJ1-1, the V gene TRBV10-3; TRBD1 matches at 11 bases. This CDR3 has 14 residues. V lost 7 bases to trimming and J lost 5 bases; unmatched junction nucleotides: 6. Germline lookup yields CDR1 ENHRY and CDR2 SYGVKD. CDR3 bases: TGTGCCATCATGGAGGACAGGGGGCGAACTGAAGCTTTCTTT. This encodes CAIMEDRGRTEAFF.

The chain recombines TRBV6-5 with TRBJ2-2; TRBD2 matches 8 bases. Germline-derived CDR1 and CDR2 are MNHEY and SVGAGI. This CDR3 contains 15 residues. The junction had 9 bases not matched to a gene; V was cut back by 7 bases and J by 5 bases. The CDR3 DNA sequence: TGTGCCAGCACCTCGAGCGGGAGAGGGACCGGGGAGCTGTTTTTT. Residues: CASTSSGRGTGELFF.

V is TRBV5-6 and J is TRBJ2-3; TRBD2 is a possible D gene (5 bases). Germline V lookup: CDR1 SGHDT, CDR2 YYEEEE. The CDR3 length is 15 residues. V was shortened by 0 bases and J by 0 bases, with 8 bases between the two germline ends. As DNA, the CDR3 is TGTGCCAGCAGCTTGGGGTGGACTAGCACAGATACGCAGTATTTT. This gives the protein CASSLGWTSTDTQYF.

The CDR3 DNA is TGCGCCAGCAGCCCCGGACCGAACTATGGCTACACCTTC. Protein sequence: CASSPGPNYGYTF. The chain carries TRBV4-1 and TRBJ1-2; no definite D call. Trimming shortened V by 4 bases and J by 2 bases, and 8 bases separated the two germline ends. The CDR3 has 13 amino acids. Germline CDR1 MGHRA, CDR2 YSYEKL.

This chain links TRBV9 with TRBJ2-5; tentatively, D is TRBD2 (7 bases). The germline V gene has CDR1 SGDLS and CDR2 YYNGEE. V lost 0 bases and J lost 1, with 13 bases in between. The CDR3 sequence is 16 residues long. CDR3 nucleotides: TGTGCCAGCAGCGTAGGGGAGGGGGACTTCCAAGAGACCCAGTACTTC. This encodes CASSVGEGDFQETQYF. The variable domain in full, completed from reference TRBV9 and TRBJ2-5, reads DSGVTQTPKHLITATGQRVTLRCSPRSGDLSVYWYQQSLDQGLQFLIQYYNGEERAKGNILERFSAQQFPDLHSELNLSSLELGDSALYFCASSVGEGDFQETQYFGPGTRLLVL.

The rearrangement links TRBV19 to TRBJ2-2; D perhaps matches TRBD2 (6 bases). Deletions cut 5 bases from V and 1 base from J, with 17 bases between. CDR1 and CDR2 from the germline V gene are LNHDA and SQIVND (reference sequence). The CDR3 runs 17 residues. The CDR3 DNA is TGTGCCAGTAGTCCCGGGTTTTGGGGAGGGAACACCGGGGAGCTGTTTTTT. Amino acid sequence: CASSPGFWGGNTGELFF.

The V call is TRBV5-1, the J call TRBJ2-2, with no clear D. The germline gives CDR1 SGHRS, CDR2 YFSETQ. CDR3 size: 15 residues. V shed 4 bases and J shed 3 bases, with 13 bases lying between them. In DNA, the CDR3 is TGCGCCAGCAGCCACACTTCCGCGGACACCGGGGAGCTGTTTTTT. As protein: CASSHTSADTGELFF.

The chain has TRBV10-1 and TRBJ1-5; D ambiguous. Trimming shortened V by 4 bases and J by 4 bases, and 8 bases separated the two germline ends. CDR1 is WNHNN and CDR2 is SYGVQD in the germline V gene (reference sequence). This CDR3 is 13 amino acids long. The CDR3 nucleotides are TGCGCCAGCAGTGGTGGGCCGAATCAGCCCCAGCATTTT. This gives the protein CASSGGPNQPQHF.

The chain recombines TRBV30 with TRBJ2-1, with D tentatively TRBD1 (5 bases). Germline loops: CDR1 GTSNPN, CDR2 SVGIG (reference sequence). The CDR3 contains 13 residues. The V end lost 3 bases, the J end lost 0 bases, and 6 bases lay between the germline ends. The CDR3 loop is CAWSDSSYNEQFF. As DNA, the CDR3 is TGTGCCTGGAGCGACAGCTCCTACAATGAGCAGTTCTTC.

The V gene is TRBV18, the J gene TRBJ2-5; 7 bases are a match to TRBD1. Per the germline V gene, CDR1 is KGHSH and CDR2 is LQKENI. The ends lost 4 bases at V and 1 base at J; junction bases unmatched: 6. This CDR3 has 15 amino acids. The CDR3, as DNA: TGTGCCAGCTCACTCTGGACAGGAACCCAAGAGACCCAGTACTTC. It codes for CASSLWTGTQETQYF.

The chain links TRBV10-3 to TRBJ1-6; 7 bases fit TRBD1. CDR3 size: 17 residues. V lost 0 bases to trimming and J lost 6 bases; unmatched junction nucleotides: 8. CDR1 and CDR2 from the germline V gene are ENHRY and SYGVKD. This chain's CDR3 is CAISESHAGTANSPLHF. Here the CDR3 DNA reads TGTGCCATCAGTGAGTCGCACGCCGGGACAGCTAATTCACCCCTCCACTTT.

The chain couples TRBV18 to TRBJ1-1; D is perhaps TRBD1 (6 bases). Trimming pared 4 bases from V and 0 bases from J, leaving 12 bases between. The CDR3 spans 15 residues. CDR1 KGHSH and CDR2 LQKENI come from the germline V gene. CDR3 amino acids: CASSQSQGLNTEAFF. In DNA form, the CDR3 reads TGTGCCAGCTCACAATCACAGGGACTGAACACTGAAGCTTTCTTT.

On this clone: Different DNA sequences within this sample yield the same CDR3. This sequence joins TRBV11-3 and TRBJ2-1, with a tentative D call TRBD1 (5 bases). The germline V gene has CDR1 SGHNT and CDR2 YENEEA. V lost 1 base, J lost 6 bases, and 10 bases lay in between. CDR3 size: 14 residues. DNA for the CDR3: TGTGCCAGCAGCTTAGGGGGCTCCCTCAATGAGCAGTTCTTC. It yields the protein CASSLGGSLNEQFF.

The chain has TRBV19 and TRBJ1-3; D remains unclear. Trimming stripped 7 bases from V and 0 bases from J, with 10 bases between. The CDR3 covers 14 residues. Germline V CDR1 and CDR2: LNHDA, SQIVND (reference sequence). The CDR3 nucleotides are TGTGCCAGTAAAATGGCATTCTCTGGAAACACCATATATTTT. Its translation: CASKMAFSGNTIYF.

V and J are TRBV30 and TRBJ1-5, with D unclear. The CDR3 contains 17 residues. Germline-derived CDR1 and CDR2 are GTSNPN and SVGIG (reference sequence). V was cut by 3 bases and J by 0 bases, with 18 bases left in between. This CDR3 is CAWSHGSSRNSNQPQHF. CDR3 in DNA: TGTGCCTGGAGCCACGGTTCGAGCAGAAATAGCAATCAGCCCCAGCATTTT.

The V call is TRBV7-6, the J call TRBJ2-5; TRBD2 agrees at 7 bases. The junction had 16 bases not matched to a gene; V was cut back by 5 bases and J by 4 bases. Germline V lookup: CDR1 SGHVS, CDR2 FNYEAQ. The CDR3 length is 17 residues. CDR3 region: CASSLGSTGGRRETQYF. The CDR3 nucleotides are TGTGCCAGCAGCCTAGGGTCGACGGGGGGACGAAGAGAGACCCAGTACTTC.

J is TRBJ2-2 and V is TRBV5-1, with D possibly being TRBD1 (6 bases). Germline-derived CDR1 and CDR2 are SGHRS and YFSETQ. Trimming removed 1 base from V and 5 bases from J, with 15 bases in between. The CDR3 runs to 16 residues. The CDR3 DNA follows: TGCGCCAGCAGCTTGACAGGGAACCCTGGGACCGGGGAGCTGTTTTTT. Translation gives CASSLTGNPGTGELFF.

The V call is TRBV4-3, the J call TRBJ2-1; D possibly corresponds to TRBD1 (6 bases). CDR3 length: 15 residues. Per germline, CDR1 LGHNA and CDR2 YSLEER. Trimming cost V 2 bases and J 2 bases, with 10 bases left between them. This CDR3 is CASSQSTGPYNEQFF. The CDR3 region has the DNA TGCGCCAGCAGCCAATCGACAGGACCCTACAATGAGCAGTTCTTC.

The V and J genes are TRBV6-1 and TRBJ1-2; D not resolved. The V and J ends lost 8 bases and 8 bases respectively, with 18 bases between them. The CDR3 runs to 13 residues. Germline lookup yields CDR1 MNHNS and CDR2 SASEGT. This chain's CDR3 is CASSAGRSWGYTF. DNA of the CDR3: TGTGCCAGCTCCGCCGGCCGGTCTTGGGGCTACACCTTC.

The J gene is TRBJ2-5, the V gene TRBV5-1; D not resolved. The V gene lost 1 base and the J gene lost 5 bases, with 15 bases spanning the gap. The CDR3 runs 15 residues. CDR1 is SGHRS, CDR2 YFSETQ, per germline. In nucleotides, the CDR3 is TGCGCCAGCAGCTTGTCCGCAGGACCAGGCGAGACCCAGTACTTC. Protein sequence: CASSLSAGPGETQYF.

The J gene is TRBJ2-3, the V gene TRBV5-1; tentatively, D is TRBD1 or TRBD2 (5 bases each). Germline V CDR1 and CDR2: SGHRS, YFSETQ. The CDR3 totals 18 residues. V lost 0 bases and J 2 bases, leaving 19 bases between the germline ends. In nucleotides, the CDR3 is TGCGCCAGCAGCTTGGGGCTTACCCTGGGACCCGACACAGATACGCAGTATTTT. It specifies CASSLGLTLGPDTDTQYF.